The clone carrying this TCR beta chain was seen a few times. Its specificity is unknown. This entry belongs to a study of T cell responses to AZD1222 COVID-19 vaccine. Study overall: Analysis merged second doses at about 4 or about 12 weeks.

The CDR3 is made up of 17 amino acids. The germline V gene encodes CDR1 SEHNR and CDR2 FQNEAQ (reference sequence). V dropped 2 bases and J dropped 4 bases, with 20 bases sitting between them. The table came from immunoSEQ multiplex PCR; TCRdb's copy has only in-frame clones and leaves some out. The sample consists of under 200,000 clones, 94% of them appearing once. Study-level findings and limits: Unmutated variant regions reportedly attract nearly half of all spike-specific TCRs. AZD1222 recipients seropositive at baseline numbered only five to seven. Sampling captured repertoires only after the peak T cell response.

This sample comprised peripheral blood, obtained on day 0 of AZD1222 vaccination. The chain joins TRBV7-9 to TRBJ1-2; unclear D gene. This sequence originates from an adult in good health. The DNA for the CDR3 is TGTGCCAGCAGCTTAACCCCATCAGTTGACGGGATCTATGGCTACACCTTC. It yields the protein CASSLTPSVDGIYGYTF.